Each of the 13 T cell receptor beta chains below was sequenced from the same sample in a study of CD8 T cells in ankylosing spondylitis. MiXCR was run by TCRdb on the 5' RACE reads, yielding one entry per CDR3 protein. In the table there are 25,000 to 35,000 distinct CDR3 sequences, 14% of which are singletons. What was sequenced was blood. The receptors stem from a male donor with ankylosing spondylitis or in good health (not recorded which).

CDR3 sequence (DNA): TGTGCCAGCAGCCTACGCGGAGTAAACTACGAGCAGTACTTC. Translation gives CASSLRGVNYEQYF. V usage is TRBV7-9 and J usage is TRBJ2-7; no clear D gene. The germline CDR1 and CDR2 sequences are SEHNR and FQNEAQ (reference sequence). The CDR3 runs to 14 residues. V lost 5 bases and J lost 3, with 14 bases in between.

The rearrangement uses TRBV7-2 and TRBJ2-5; D not certain. Germline CDR1 is SGHTA and CDR2 is FQGNSA. V lost 5 bases and J 5 bases, leaving 12 bases between the germline ends. This CDR3 spans 13 amino acids. The CDR3 sequence is CASSLTYRETQYF. The CDR3 DNA sequence: TGTGCCAGCAGCCTAACGTACCGCGAGACCCAGTACTTC.

This clonotype was recorded a few times. The chain couples TRBV7-6 to TRBJ2-2, with a possible D match to TRBD2 (6 bases). From germline, CDR1 is SGHVS and CDR2 FNYEAQ. V was trimmed by 2 bases and J by 5 bases, leaving 18 bases between them. The CDR3 extends over 17 amino acids. CDR3 DNA: TGTGCCAGCAGCTTAAAAGTTGACGGGGGTTTTACCGGGGAGCTGTTTTTT. Its translation is CASSLKVDGGFTGELFF.

The chain combines TRBV9 with TRBJ1-1; tentatively, D is TRBD1 (6 bases). In germline, CDR1 is SGDLS, CDR2 YYNGEE. V shed 0 bases and J shed 4 bases, with 13 bases lying between them. The CDR3 has 15 residues. CDR3 in amino acids: CASSVGGGASTEAFF. The CDR3 bases are TGTGCCAGCAGCGTAGGGGGGGGCGCGAGCACTGAAGCTTTCTTT.

This chain joins TRBV28 and TRBJ2-3; D is unresolved. V gave up 7 bases and J gave up 0 bases, with 14 bases separating them. Germline V gene data show CDR1 as MDHEN and CDR2 as SYDVKM. The CDR3 is made up of 15 amino acids. The CDR3 here is CASNPIARSTDTQYF. CDR3 in DNA: TGTGCCAGCAACCCGATAGCCAGGAGCACAGATACGCAGTATTTT.

This clonotype was seen at least ten times. V usage is TRBV20-1 and J usage is TRBJ2-5; the D is unclear. The CDR3 consists of 12 residues. Germline loops: CDR1 DFQATT, CDR2 SNEGSKA (reference sequence). The V and J ends lost 7 bases and 5 bases respectively, with 14 bases between them. The CDR3 reads CSVQRGWETQYF. The CDR3 bases are TGCAGTGTTCAGCGTGGTTGGGAGACCCAGTACTTC.

This clonotype has only a few counts. The CDR3 DNA sequence: TGTGCCAGCAGTCCGGGACAGGGTATGAACACTGAAGCTTTCTTT. Translation: CASSPGQGMNTEAFF. The chain is built from TRBV12-3 or TRBV12-4 and TRBJ1-1, with 9 bases matching TRBD1. The CDR3 extends over 15 amino acids. The junction had 4 bases not matched to a gene; V was cut back by 5 bases and J by 0 bases.

The chain employs TRBV5-5 and TRBJ2-2, with D perhaps TRBD1 (5 bases). Trimming removed 2 bases from V and 7 bases from J, with 12 bases in between. CDR1 and CDR2 (germline): SGHKS, YYEKEE (reference sequence). The CDR3 sequence is 14 residues long. The CDR3 spells CASSFGSQGGELFF. The CDR3 DNA is TGTGCCAGCAGCTTTGGAAGCCAGGGCGGGGAGCTGTTTTTT.

This clonotype was recorded a few times. This chain uses TRBV6-6 with TRBJ2-4; TRBD1 or TRBD2 may be the D gene (5 bases each). Per the germline V gene, CDR1 is MNHNY and CDR2 is SVGAGI (reference sequence). V was trimmed by 4 bases and J by 7 bases, leaving 17 bases between them. This CDR3 contains 15 residues. This CDR3 is CASSSQGTLGNIQYF. Here the CDR3 DNA reads TGTGCCAGCAGTTCTCAAGGGACCCTTGGGAACATTCAGTACTTC.

This clonotype was observed at least ten times. The V and J genes are TRBV29-1 and TRBJ2-2; TRBD1 aligns across 8 bases. The V gene's germline CDR1 is SQVTM and CDR2 ANQGSEA. V trimming: 0 bases; J trimming: 2 bases; junction bases outside the gene matches: 8. This CDR3 has 17 amino acids. In DNA form, the CDR3 reads TGCAGCGTTGAAGATCGTAAGACAGGGGTTAACACCGGGGAGCTGTTTTTT. Translated, it gives CSVEDRKTGVNTGELFF.

This clonotype appeared a few times. This CDR3 is CASSQDLSGIGNSPLHF. The CDR3 DNA follows: TGCGCCAGCAGCCAAGACCTATCAGGGATTGGAAATTCACCCCTCCACTTT. The chain links TRBV4-3 to TRBJ1-6, with D tentatively TRBD1 (5 bases). Trimming shortened V by 0 bases and J by 7 bases, and 16 bases separated the two germline ends. Germline loops: CDR1 LGHNA, CDR2 YSLEER. This CDR3 comprises 17 residues.

The gene calls are TRBV29-1 and TRBJ2-2; 7 bases match TRBD1. The V gene's germline CDR1 is SQVTM and CDR2 ANQGSEA. V dropped 4 bases and J dropped 0; count of bases not matched to a gene: 11. This CDR3 region has 17 residues. As DNA, the CDR3 is TGCAGCGTTGGGGAAGGGGGCGACTTAGCGAACACCGGGGAGCTGTTTTTT. Translated, it gives CSVGEGGDLANTGELFF.

A single count supports this clonotype. The gene calls are TRBV27 and TRBJ2-1; 8 bases are a match to TRBD1. After removal of 6 bases from V and 6 bases from J, the junction contained 10 bases not matched to a gene. CDR1 is MNHEY, CDR2 SMNVEV, per germline (reference sequence). The CDR3 loop spans 15 amino acids. The CDR3 nucleotides read TGTGCCAGCAGACAAGGGACAGGAATGTTCAATGAGCAGTTCTTC. Protein product: CASRQGTGMFNEQFF.